Below are 18 T cell receptor beta chains sequenced from a single sample in a study of cytomegalovirus exposure and HLA in healthy donors. Vbeta (60) and Jbeta (13) primers were used in the PCR. Repertoires were generated with immunoSEQ multiplex PCR, while TCRdb's copy carries only in-frame clones and drops some. Found here are about 170,000 clones, about 59% of them singletons; the top ten hold less than 3%. Source material: PBMCs. The receptors were sampled from a man aged 40-50 years in good health and CMV-seronegative.

A note on this clone: Within the sample, other DNA sequences also encode this same CDR3. CDR3 in amino acids: CASSEATGQGATEAFF. As DNA, the CDR3 is TGTGCCAGCAGTGAAGCGACGGGACAGGGGGCCACTGAAGCTTTCTTT. The chain links TRBV6-1 to TRBJ1-1, with 12 bases identical to TRBD1. The germline V gene encodes CDR1 MNHNS and CDR2 SASEGT. The CDR3 has 16 residues. Trimming cost V 0 bases and J 4 bases; bases outside gene matches: 3.

A few counts support this clone. The rearrangement links TRBV5-6 to TRBJ1-2; the D is unclear. Trimming pared 0 bases from V and 4 bases from J, leaving 10 bases between. Germline V gives CDR1 SGHDT, CDR2 YYEEEE. The CDR3 spans 14 residues. The CDR3 loop is CASSLASGFYGYTF. CDR3 nucleotide sequence: TGTGCCAGCAGCTTGGCTTCAGGTTTCTATGGCTACACCTTC.

The chain joins TRBV15 to TRBJ1-3; perhaps TRBD1 as D (5 bases). Germline CDR1 reads LNHNV; CDR2 reads YYDKDF (reference sequence). Trimming took 2 bases from V and 2 from J, leaving 16 bases between them. CDR3 length: 17 amino acids. The CDR3 reads CATSRPSGLGAGNTIYF. CDR3 bases: TGTGCCACCAGCAGACCCTCCGGCCTAGGGGCTGGAAACACCATATATTTT.

This clone has more than one count but fewer than ten. The V and J genes are TRBV5-1 and TRBJ2-5, with TRBD1 matching 7 bases. CDR1 SGHRS and CDR2 YFSETQ come from the germline V gene. The J segment lost 5 bases and the V segment lost 1 base, leaving 2 bases of the junction unmatched. The CDR3 runs to 13 residues. CDR3 sequence: CASSLHRGETQYF. DNA for the CDR3: TGCGCCAGCAGCTTGCACAGGGGTGAGACCCAGTACTTC.

The V gene is TRBV5-1, the J gene TRBJ1-1; unclear D gene. V lost 7 bases and J 1 base, leaving 23 bases between the germline ends. This CDR3 spans 17 amino acids. Germline V gives CDR1 SGHRS, CDR2 YFSETQ. The CDR3 sequence: CASAPTLSIHRNTEAFF. The CDR3 DNA is TGCGCCAGCGCACCGACTCTCTCGATACATAGGAACACTGAAGCTTTCTTT.

There are a few counts of this clone. The chain couples TRBV9 to TRBJ2-7; 13 nucleotides align to TRBD2. Germline CDR1 reads SGDLS; CDR2 reads YYNGEE. The CDR3 is 15 amino acids. J lost 4 bases, V lost 4 bases, and 5 bases had no gene match. CDR3 sequence: CASSPGTSGIYEQYF. CDR3 nucleotides: TGTGCCAGCAGCCCCGGGACTAGCGGGATTTACGAGCAGTACTTC. Combining the CDR3 with reference TRBV9 and TRBJ2-7 gives the whole variable domain DSGVTQTPKHLITATGQRVTLRCSPRSGDLSVYWYQQSLDQGLQFLIQYYNGEERAKGNILERFSAQQFPDLHSELNLSSLELGDSALYFCASSPGTSGIYEQYFGPGTRLTVT.

V usage is TRBV29-1 and J usage is TRBJ2-5; perhaps TRBD2 as D (5 bases). The germline V and J ends were trimmed by 4 bases and 4 bases, with 16 bases remaining between them. The CDR3 is 14 residues long. Germline assignment: CDR1 SQVTM and CDR2 ANQGSEA. CDR3 DNA: TGCAGCGTTGTGCCTGGGTCCCGGGGAGAGACCCAGTACTTC. It encodes CSVVPGSRGETQYF.

This clone came up a few times. CDR3 DNA sequence: TGTGCCAGCAGCCATCTCCTAGCGGGAGGGCCCGGTATCAATGAGCAGTTCTTC. Translated, it gives CASSHLLAGGPGINEQFF. The genes are TRBV4-2 and TRBJ2-1; 12 bases fit TRBD2. Trimming took 3 bases from V and 6 from J; bases not matched to a gene: 12. Germline CDR1 reads LGHNA; CDR2 reads YNFKEQ. The CDR3 runs 18 residues.

The rearrangement links TRBV19 to TRBJ2-1, with a tentative D call TRBD2 (5 bases). CDR3 length: 17 residues. Trimming left V 3 bases short and J 3 bases short, with 18 bases between. Germline V gene lookup returns CDR1 LNHDA and CDR2 SQIVND (reference sequence). The CDR3 protein is CASSIDYSRAIYNEQFF. The CDR3 DNA reads as TGTGCCAGTAGTATCGACTACTCGCGGGCAATCTACAATGAGCAGTTCTTC.

The chain employs TRBV7-2 and TRBJ1-2, with 9 bases that match TRBD1. CDR1 is SGHTA, CDR2 FQGNSA, per germline. Unmatched junction bases numbered 5, after V lost 5 bases and J lost 4 bases. CDR3 length: 14 amino acids. CDR3 coding DNA: TGTGCCAGCAGCCAGGACAGGGGAGGCTATGGCTACACCTTC. It codes for CASSQDRGGYGYTF.

This clone was seen only a few times. J is TRBJ2-2 and V is TRBV5-1; 12 nucleotides match TRBD2. V trimming: 3 bases; J trimming: 0 bases; junction bases outside the gene matches: 6. Germline V gene sequence: CDR1 SGHRS, CDR2 YFSETQ. CDR3 length: 18 amino acids. CDR3 in DNA: TGCGCCAGCAGCTCTCCGACTAGCGGGGGAGCGAACACCGGGGAGCTGTTTTTT. It encodes CASSSPTSGGANTGELFF.

This clone was seen more than once but under ten times. V and J are TRBV5-4 and TRBJ2-2, with 9 bases aligning to TRBD2. The trim removed 8 bases at V and 0 bases at J, leaving 8 bases unmatched. Germline lookup yields CDR1 SGHNT and CDR2 YYREEE (reference sequence). This CDR3 is 16 amino acids long. CDR3 sequence reads: CASQFSGSANTGELFF. CDR3 DNA sequence: TGTGCCAGTCAATTTAGCGGGAGTGCGAACACCGGGGAGCTGTTTTTT.

The J gene is TRBJ1-5, the V gene TRBV19, with 8 nucleotides matching TRBD1. Germline V gives CDR1 LNHDA, CDR2 SQIVND (reference sequence). The CDR3 contains 17 residues. The V gene end was trimmed by 6 bases and the J gene end by 6 bases; junction bases not matched to a gene: 16. The DNA of the CDR3 is TGTGCCAGTAGGGGGCCTGAAGGACAGGGTTTGGGTCAGCCCCAGCATTTT. This translates into CASRGPEGQGLGQPQHF.

This clone has more than one count but fewer than ten. The chain carries TRBV30 and TRBJ1-6; TRBD1 is a possible D gene (6 bases). Germline-derived CDR1 and CDR2 are GTSNPN and SVGIG (reference sequence). Trimming cost V 0 bases and J 6 bases, with 12 bases left between them. This CDR3 is 15 amino acids long. CDR3 in amino acids: CAWSVTGLGNSPLHF. In nucleotides, the CDR3 is TGTGCCTGGAGTGTAACAGGGCTGGGTAATTCACCCCTCCACTTT.

This clone was counted between two and nine times. The V call is TRBV6-1, the J call TRBJ1-2; D perhaps matches TRBD1 (5 bases). Trimming pared 2 bases from V and 7 bases from J, leaving 17 bases between. From germline, CDR1 is MNHNS and CDR2 SASEGT. The CDR3 length is 15 residues. The CDR3 region has the DNA TGTGCCAGCAGTGAAAACGGTGCAGGGCGGGGTGGCTACACCTTC. Its translation: CASSENGAGRGGYTF.

For the CDR3, the DNA is TGTGCCTGGTCCGCGGGAGTCGGCACAGATACGCAGTATTTT. It specifies CAWSAGVGTDTQYF. The rearrangement joins TRBV30 to TRBJ2-3; 7 bases match TRBD2. V lost 5 bases to trimming and J lost 1 base; unmatched junction nucleotides: 6. Germline V gene lookup returns CDR1 GTSNPN and CDR2 SVGIG (reference sequence). The CDR3 has 14 amino acids.

V gene TRBV6-1 combines with J gene TRBJ1-1, with D possibly TRBD1 on 5 matching bases. V was pared by 1 base and J by 4 bases, with 13 bases between. Germline V gene data show CDR1 as MNHNS and CDR2 as SASEGT. The CDR3 totals 15 residues. Here the CDR3 DNA reads TGTGCCAGCAGTGAAGTGGGGTCGGGGGTCACTGAAGCTTTCTTT. Encoded protein: CASSEVGSGVTEAFF.

The chain couples TRBV14 to TRBJ2-5, with 7 bases that match TRBD1. Per the germline V gene, CDR1 is SGHDN and CDR2 is FVKESK. V shed 6 bases, J shed 2 bases, and the junction held 9 bases outside the gene matches. The CDR3 is 15 amino acids. The CDR3 reads CASSHSGQFQETQYF. The CDR3 nucleotides read TGTGCCAGCAGTCATTCGGGACAGTTTCAAGAGACCCAGTACTTC.